This TCR beta chain was identified in a study of T-cell reconstitution after alpha-beta-depleted transplantation in children. This CDR3 is 15 amino acids long. Trimming removed 1 base from V and 5 bases from J; junction bases left unmatched: 4. Unique molecular identifiers were incorporated during preparation of the TCRbeta library. TCRdb redid the calling of the PCR reads with MiXCR, one entry per CDR3 protein. The sample has about 500,000 distinct CDR3 sequences; around a third are singletons. The specimen was PBMCs from the stem cell graft donor, collected from the stem cell graft. The J gene is TRBJ2-7, the V gene TRBV12-3 or TRBV12-4; 11 bases align to TRBD1. This TCR derives from a human donor who donated a stem cell graft to a child with aplastic anemia. CDR3 coding DNA: TGTGCCAGCAGTTTAGGGGGACAGGGGGGAAACGAGCAGTACTTC. Its translation is CASSLGGQGGNEQYF.